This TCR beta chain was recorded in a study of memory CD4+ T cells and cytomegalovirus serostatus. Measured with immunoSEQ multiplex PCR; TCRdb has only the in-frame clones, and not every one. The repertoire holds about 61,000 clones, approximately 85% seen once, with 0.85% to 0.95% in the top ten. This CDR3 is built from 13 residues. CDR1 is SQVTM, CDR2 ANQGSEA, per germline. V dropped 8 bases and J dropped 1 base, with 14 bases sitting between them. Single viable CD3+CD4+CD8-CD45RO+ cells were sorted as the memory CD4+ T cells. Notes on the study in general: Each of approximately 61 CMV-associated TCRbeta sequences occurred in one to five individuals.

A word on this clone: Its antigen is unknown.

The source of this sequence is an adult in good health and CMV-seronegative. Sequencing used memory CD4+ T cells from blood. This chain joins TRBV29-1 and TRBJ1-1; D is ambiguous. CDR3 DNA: TGCAGCACTGAGACCACCCGGAACACTGAAGCTTTCTTT. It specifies CSTETTRNTEAFF.